Detailed here is one T cell receptor (beta chain). Antigen unknown. V was cut by 2 bases and J by 5 bases, with 6 bases left in between. Germline loops: CDR1 LNHDA, CDR2 SQIVND (reference sequence). The CDR3 has 12 residues. Profiled with immunoSEQ multiplex PCR; TCRdb holds only in-frame clones, not every one. The sample has about 390,000 clones; more than 85% are singletons. These data come from a study of Ad26.COV2.S vaccination and SARS-CoV-2 variants. Whole-study context: Ad26.COV2.S, an intramuscular injection, was given once or twice 56 days apart. Whole-study results and caveats: Recipients given vaccine exceeded placebo recipients in spike-specific TCR breadth. It is possible that the TCR breadth and depth analyses underestimated the total T cell responses.

Treatment given: roughly 20 received Ad26.COV2.S at low or high dose, single or two shots; several received placebo; per-sample allocation not given. Sample collection was performed on day 63 after the first vaccine or placebo injection. The starting material was peripheral blood, obtained in a trial of Ad26.COV2.S vaccine versus placebo. This receptor was taken from a person between 18 and 65 years old who received the Ad26.COV2.S COVID-19 vaccine or a placebo. The chain uses TRBV19 and TRBJ1-1, with D hard to call. This CDR3 is CASSIPRTEAFF. CDR3 nucleotides: TGTGCCAGTAGTATACCCCGAACTGAAGCTTTCTTT.